The present T cell receptor beta chain was sequenced within a study of patients and donors after allogeneic stem cell transplantation. This clonotype has more than one count but fewer than ten. A single record per CDR3 protein comes from TCRdb applying MiXCR to the RT-PCR reads. The sample records some 960,000 distinct CDR3 sequences, approximately 18% being singletons. Germline CDR1 and CDR2: DFQATT and SNEGSKA (reference sequence). Deletions cut 5 bases from V and 3 bases from J, with 16 bases between. CDR3 length: 15 amino acids. The source is a human donor who was either an allogeneic HSCT recipient or a stem cell or donor lymphocyte infusion donor (not recorded which). It is not recorded whose cells these are; they may come from a transplant donor. Sequenced sample: blood, either unsorted or a sorted T cell fraction (not recorded which). This rearrangement joins TRBV20-1 to TRBJ2-2, with D possibly TRBD2 on 6 matching bases. The DNA for the CDR3 is TGCAGTGCTGGGCGGGACCAACTACACACCGGGGAGCTGTTTTTT. Its protein is CSAGRDQLHTGELFF.